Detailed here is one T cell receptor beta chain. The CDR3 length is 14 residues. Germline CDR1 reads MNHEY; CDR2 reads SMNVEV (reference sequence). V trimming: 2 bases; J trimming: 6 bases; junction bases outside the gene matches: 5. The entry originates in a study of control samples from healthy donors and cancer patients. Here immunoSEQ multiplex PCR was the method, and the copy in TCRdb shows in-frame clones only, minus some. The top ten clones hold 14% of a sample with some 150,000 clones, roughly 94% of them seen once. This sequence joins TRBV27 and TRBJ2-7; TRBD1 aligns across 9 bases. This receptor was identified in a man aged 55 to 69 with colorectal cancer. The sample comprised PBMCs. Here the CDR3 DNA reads TGTGCCAGCAGTTTACGGGGACAGGGTAGCGAGCAGTACTTC. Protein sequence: CASSLRGQGSEQYF.